The 20 T cell receptor beta chains presented below share a single source sample, sequenced in a study of response to subunit inactivated influenza vaccine. Using its own MiXCR run on the RT-PCR reads, TCRdb lists one record per CDR3 protein. The table includes about 620,000 distinct CDR3 sequences, about 11% detected once. The same sample was also used in a study of T cells expressing NK-cell markers. That paper adds: Researchers built TCR beta cDNA using 5'RACE template switching with UMIs.

The sample in question was PBMCs from blood, obtained on the day of vaccination. These receptors came from a man aged 45 to 65 who received an inactivated influenza vaccine.

This chain connects TRBV14 to TRBJ2-1; 9 bases align to TRBD2. The CDR3 sequence is 15 residues long. J was trimmed by 7 bases and V by 4 bases; bases with no gene match: 8. The germline gives CDR1 SGHDN, CDR2 FVKESK. CDR3 coding DNA: TGTGCCAGCAGCCGAATTCCGGGACTAGCTAATGAGCAGTTCTTC. It specifies CASSRIPGLANEQFF.

The rearrangement joins TRBV10-3 to TRBJ1-2; a weak D match, TRBD1 (5 bases). The V end was cut by 4 bases, the J end by 3 bases, with 12 bases between. The CDR3 contains 14 residues. CDR1 and CDR2 from the germline V gene are ENHRY and SYGVKD. The CDR3 reads CAISGRQGYYGYTF. Written as DNA, the CDR3 is TGTGCCATCAGTGGGAGGCAGGGATACTATGGCTACACCTTC.

There are many counts of this clonotype. CDR3 amino acids: CASRLEDNEQFF. CDR3 sequence (DNA): TGTGCCAGCAGACTAGAGGACAATGAGCAGTTCTTC. The rearrangement uses TRBV3-1 and TRBJ2-1; D might be TRBD2 (5 bases). Germline V gene sequence: CDR1 LGHDT, CDR2 YNNKEL (reference sequence). This CDR3 is 12 amino acids long. Trimming took 6 bases from V and 5 from J, leaving 8 bases between them.

V usage is TRBV5-1 and J usage is TRBJ1-4; TRBD1 is a possible D gene (6 bases). Germline CDR1 SGHRS, CDR2 YFSETQ. The CDR3 loop spans 15 amino acids. Trimming removed 4 bases from V and 5 bases from J, with 15 bases in between. The CDR3 region has the DNA TGCGCCAGCAGCCGTAAAGGGGGTGGAAATGAAAAACTGTTTTTT. This encodes CASSRKGGGNEKLFF.

The chain couples TRBV15 to TRBJ2-7; TRBD2 might be the D (6 bases). V was pared by 5 bases and J by 0 bases, with 17 bases between. Germline V gene lookup returns CDR1 LNHNV and CDR2 YYDKDF (reference sequence). The CDR3 loop spans 16 amino acids. DNA of the CDR3: TGTGCCACCAGCGCTGGGCGGGGTAGGAGCTCCTACGAGCAGTACTTC. This sequence encodes CATSAGRGRSSYEQYF.

This clonotype was picked up a small number of times. CDR3 DNA sequence: TGTGCCATCCCTGAGCGGGGCAAGAAATACAATGAGCAGTTCTTC. Its protein is CAIPERGKKYNEQFF. The V call is TRBV10-3, the J call TRBJ2-1; 7 bases are shared with TRBD2. J lost 4 bases, V lost 8 bases, and 11 bases had no gene match. CDR3 size: 15 residues. Germline-derived CDR1 and CDR2 are ENHRY and SYGVKD.

The gene calls are TRBV4-2 and TRBJ2-7, with TRBD2 matching 8 bases. Germline CDR1 reads LGHNA; CDR2 reads YNFKEQ. V shed 1 base and J 5 bases; nucleotides not matched to a gene: 7. The CDR3 length is 15 residues. This CDR3 reads CASSQVFGRVDEQYF. In DNA, the CDR3 is TGTGCCAGCAGCCAAGTTTTCGGGAGGGTCGACGAGCAGTACTTC.

This clonotype showed up many times. This chain links TRBV5-5 with TRBJ2-7, with a weak D call TRBD1 (5 bases). This CDR3 has 14 amino acids. The V end lost 2 bases, the J end lost 3 bases, and 12 bases lay between the germline ends. Germline V gene lookup returns CDR1 SGHKS and CDR2 YYEKEE (reference sequence). The CDR3 protein is CASSFLQDHYEQYF. The CDR3 DNA reads as TGTGCCAGCAGCTTTCTACAGGATCACTACGAGCAGTACTTC.

This chain joins TRBV5-1 and TRBJ1-2, with TRBD1 matching over 7 bases. From germline, CDR1 is SGHRS and CDR2 YFSETQ. The junction had 13 bases not matched to a gene; V was cut back by 4 bases and J by 7 bases. This CDR3 is 15 amino acids long. This chain's CDR3 is CASSPTGAGFVGYTF. The CDR3 nucleotides are TGCGCCAGCAGCCCTACAGGGGCGGGTTTTGTTGGCTACACCTTC.

This clonotype has only a few counts. This chain uses TRBV20-1 with TRBJ2-2; D gene uncertain. CDR3 length equals 13 residues. V was pared by 3 bases and J by 0 bases, with 5 bases between. In germline, CDR1 is DFQATT, CDR2 SNEGSKA (reference sequence). The CDR3 region is CSASAANTGELFF. The DNA of the CDR3 is TGCAGTGCTAGTGCAGCGAACACCGGGGAGCTGTTTTTT.

CDR3 coding DNA: TGTGCCAGCAGCGTAGGGGATAGCGGGAGGAGGACCCAGTACTTC. Amino acid sequence: CASSVGDSGRRTQYF. The chain is built from TRBV9 and TRBJ2-5; 10 nucleotides align to TRBD2. J was trimmed by 7 bases and V by 0 bases; bases with no gene match: 6. Germline CDR1 is SGDLS and CDR2 is YYNGEE. The CDR3 sequence is 15 residues long.

This clonotype was detected only a few times. The chain links TRBV2 to TRBJ2-1; TRBD2 agrees at 10 bases. The germline CDR1 and CDR2 sequences are SNHLY and FYNNEI. This CDR3 has 14 amino acids. V was pared by 4 bases and J by 6 bases, with 3 bases of the junction left unmatched. Written as DNA, the CDR3 is TGTGCCAGCAGTGGACTAGCGGGCCCCAATGAGCAGTTCTTC. It encodes CASSGLAGPNEQFF.

J is TRBJ2-5 and V is TRBV20-1; D is possibly TRBD2 (6 bases). Germline CDR1 is DFQATT and CDR2 is SNEGSKA (reference sequence). Trimming pared 0 bases from V and 2 bases from J, leaving 31 bases between. The CDR3 totals 21 residues. CDR3: CSARDLGYEHAGRGWQETQYF. CDR3 in DNA: TGCAGTGCTAGAGATTTAGGTTATGAGCATGCAGGCCGGGGGTGGCAAGAGACCCAGTACTTC.

V and J are TRBV18 and TRBJ1-2; D possibly corresponds to TRBD1 (6 bases). V was clipped by 8 bases and J by 7 bases, with 11 bases between them. Germline V gene data show CDR1 as KGHSH and CDR2 as LQKENI. CDR3 length: 11 amino acids. The CDR3 reads CASTQGFGYTF. Written as DNA, the CDR3 is TGTGCCAGCACACAGGGTTTTGGCTACACCTTC.

In this sample, this clonotype turned up a few times. This sequence joins TRBV20-1 and TRBJ2-3; D is possibly TRBD2 (5 bases). This CDR3 is 13 amino acids long. V lost 3 bases and J 6 bases, leaving 13 bases between the germline ends. CDR1 and CDR2 (germline): DFQATT, SNEGSKA (reference sequence). The CDR3 sequence is CSARSGSRDTQYF. CDR3 sequence (DNA): TGCAGTGCTAGGTCGGGGTCCCGGGATACGCAGTATTTT.

V usage is TRBV4-3 and J usage is TRBJ2-2; 11 positions match TRBD2. The V gene's germline CDR1 is LGHNA and CDR2 YSLEER. J lost 7 bases, V lost 4 bases, and 8 bases had no gene match. This CDR3 is built from 16 residues. CDR3 amino acids: CASSLSTSGDGGELFF. The CDR3 nucleotides read TGCGCCAGCAGCCTTTCGACTAGCGGGGACGGCGGGGAGCTGTTTTTT.

The chain joins TRBV12-3 or TRBV12-4 to TRBJ2-3; 16 bases fit TRBD2. The CDR3 spans 17 residues. V lost 8 bases and J lost 3; bases outside the gene matches: 8. CDR3 region: CASLRLGLAGGTDTQYF. The CDR3 DNA follows: TGTGCCAGCCTCCGATTGGGACTAGCGGGGGGGACAGATACGCAGTATTTT.

This rearrangement joins TRBV20-1 to TRBJ1-1; the D gene is possibly TRBD1 (6 bases). Germline V CDR1 and CDR2: DFQATT, SNEGSKA (reference sequence). V gave up 1 base and J gave up 4 bases, with 13 bases separating them. The CDR3 sequence is 14 residues long. DNA of the CDR3: TGCAGTGCTAGAGGGTATGGGGGCATCACTGAAGCTTTCTTT. As protein: CSARGYGGITEAFF.

In its sample, this clonotype was seen a few times. The chain uses TRBV15 and TRBJ2-1; the match to TRBD2 covers 10 bases. The CDR3 runs to 16 residues. The V and J ends lost 0 bases and 4 bases, in that order; junction bases with no gene match: 3. Germline CDR1 LNHNV, CDR2 YYDKDF (reference sequence). The DNA of the CDR3 is TGTGCCACCAGCAGAGAGGCTAGCGGGAGTTACAATGAGCAGTTCTTC. Translation gives CATSREASGSYNEQFF.

The chain carries TRBV5-1 and TRBJ2-1; D call uncertain. Trimming pared 3 bases from V and 0 bases from J, leaving 13 bases between. The CDR3 extends over 16 amino acids. Germline V gene data show CDR1 as SGHRS and CDR2 as YFSETQ. The CDR3 DNA sequence: TGCGCCAGCAGCTCCGTGGTCTTGAGCTCCTACAATGAGCAGTTCTTC. This codes for CASSSVVLSSYNEQFF.